These 13 T cell receptor beta chains share one sample of origin, sequenced in a study of cytomegalovirus exposure and HLA in healthy donors. 60 Vbeta and 13 Jbeta primers were used in PCR. Here immunoSEQ multiplex PCR was the method, and the copy in TCRdb shows in-frame clones only, minus some. The top ten clones hold about 2.2% of a sample with under 200,000 clones, approximately 79% of them seen once. Source material: PBMCs. The receptors here all came from a man aged 35 to 55 in good health and CMV-seronegative.

This clone was seen only a few times. The V and J genes are TRBV6-6 and TRBJ2-1; D may be TRBD2 (5 bases). Germline assignment: CDR1 MNHNY and CDR2 SVGAGI (reference sequence). The V and J ends lost 2 bases and 9 bases respectively, with 11 bases between them. The CDR3 covers 13 residues. CDR3 sequence: CASSYAPEGEQFF. As DNA, the CDR3 is TGTGCCAGCAGTTACGCCCCAGAGGGTGAGCAGTTCTTC.

The chain is built from TRBV28 and TRBJ2-6; D is uncertain. Deletions cut 4 bases from V and 1 base from J, with 14 bases between. CDR1 is MDHEN, CDR2 SYDVKM, per germline. The CDR3 totals 17 residues. The CDR3 nucleotides are TGTGCCAGCAGTTACTGGGCCACCCAGTCTGGGGCCAACGTCCTGACTTTC. As protein: CASSYWATQSGANVLTF.

The CDR3 region is CASSADRTFYEQYF. The CDR3 coding sequence is TGTGCCAGTAGTGCGGACAGGACCTTCTACGAGCAGTACTTC. The chain links TRBV19 to TRBJ2-7; 7 positions match TRBD1. Germline values: CDR1 LNHDA, CDR2 SQIVND (reference sequence). The CDR3 loop spans 14 amino acids. J gave up 3 bases and V 5 bases, and 7 bases lay outside the gene matches.

V is TRBV5-1 and J is TRBJ2-1; TRBD2 aligns across 13 bases. Losses at the gene ends were 0 bases for V and 2 bases for J; bases not matched to a gene: 2. This CDR3 spans 17 amino acids. CDR1 is SGHRS and CDR2 is YFSETQ in the germline V gene. The CDR3 loop is CASSLAGTSGTYNEQFF. The CDR3, as DNA: TGCGCCAGCAGCTTGGCCGGGACTAGCGGGACCTACAATGAGCAGTTCTTC.

CDR3 protein: CASSEAGSGRADEQFF. The DNA of the CDR3 is TGTGCCAGCAGTGAAGCCGGAAGCGGGAGGGCCGATGAGCAGTTCTTC. This chain connects TRBV2 to TRBJ2-1, with 10 bases aligning to TRBD2. This CDR3 is built from 16 residues. Germline CDR1 reads SNHLY; CDR2 reads FYNNEI. With 0 bases clipped from V and 8 bases from J, the junction kept 7 bases outside the gene matches.

There are a few counts of this clone. The gene calls are TRBV11-3 and TRBJ2-1; D is uncertain. Germline assignment: CDR1 SGHNT and CDR2 YENEEA. V lost 1 base, J lost 10 bases, and 8 bases lay in between. The CDR3 consists of 12 residues. CDR3: CASSLGRHEQFF. The CDR3 nucleotides read TGTGCCAGCAGCTTAGGCAGACACGAGCAGTTCTTC.

This clone was seen a single time. This rearrangement joins TRBV28 to TRBJ2-5, with 9 bases that match TRBD1. TRBJ2-7 matches the DNA end more closely, so the J call is doubtful. Germline-derived CDR1 and CDR2 are MDHEN and SYDVKM. The CDR3 extends over 15 amino acids. CDR3 bases: TGTGCCAGCAGTTGGGACAGGGACGTGATCTACGAGCAGTACTTC. It encodes CASSWDRDVIYEQYF.

J is TRBJ2-1 and V is TRBV2, with D possibly matching TRBD2 (6 bases). The CDR3 is 14 amino acids. Germline assignment: CDR1 SNHLY and CDR2 FYNNEI. V gave up 6 bases and J gave up 2 bases, with 11 bases separating them. This CDR3 reads CASRAGGTYNEQFF. In DNA form, the CDR3 reads TGTGCCAGCAGGGCTGGGGGGACCTACAATGAGCAGTTCTTC.

The chain combines TRBV7-6 with TRBJ2-5; D possibly corresponds to TRBD1 (5 bases). The CDR3 loop spans 11 amino acids. Trimming took 4 bases from V and 5 from J, leaving 5 bases between them. From germline, CDR1 is SGHVS and CDR2 FNYEAQ. The CDR3 reads CASSSGETQYF. The CDR3 DNA follows: TGTGCCAGCAGCTCAGGGGAGACCCAGTACTTC.

The chain employs TRBV11-2 and TRBJ2-7; D is possibly TRBD1 (6 bases). The CDR3 runs 14 residues. V was shortened by 6 bases and J by 2 bases, with 14 bases between the two germline ends. From germline, CDR1 is SGHAT and CDR2 FQNNGV. Here the CDR3 DNA reads TGTGCCAGCAGGAAACCGGGACAAACCTACGAGCAGTACTTC. Translation: CASRKPGQTYEQYF.

The chain joins TRBV10-3 to TRBJ2-3; 8 bases map to TRBD2. This CDR3 has 17 residues. Unmatched junction bases numbered 9, after V lost 0 bases and J lost 4 bases. The germline V gene encodes CDR1 ENHRY and CDR2 SYGVKD. CDR3 in DNA: TGTGCCATCAGTGAGTCGAGGTTAGCGGGGTACCCAGATACGCAGTATTTT. As protein: CAISESRLAGYPDTQYF.

The chain links TRBV6-6 to TRBJ1-6; TRBD1 matches 9 bases. The germline V gene encodes CDR1 MNHNY and CDR2 SVGAGI (reference sequence). J was trimmed by 5 bases and V by 10 bases; bases with no gene match: 3. This CDR3 has 13 amino acids. CDR3 coding DNA: TGTGCCATCCGACAGGGGGATAATTCACCCCTCCACTTT. It yields the protein CAIRQGDNSPLHF.

The rearrangement joins TRBV7-9 to TRBJ1-4; 9 bases fit TRBD1. V lost 5 bases, J lost 6 bases, and 7 bases stayed unmatched. This CDR3 region has 15 residues. Germline V CDR1 and CDR2: SEHNR, FQNEAQ (reference sequence). CDR3 bases: TGTGCCAGCAGCCCCCGGACAGGGGCGGATGAAAAACTGTTTTTT. It yields the protein CASSPRTGADEKLFF.